This paragraph covers one TCR beta chain sequence. This CDR3 has 13 residues. The ends lost 4 bases at V and 4 bases at J; junction bases unmatched: 3. Germline values: CDR1 MDHEN, CDR2 SYDVKM. This entry belongs to a study of shared clonotypes between healthy human individuals. The naive CD8 subset, CD45RO-negative cells positively selected for CCR7, excluded terminally differentiated effector memory CD45RA+ cells. The authors distributed each subset's genomic DNA evenly over several immunoSEQ plates. Original handling: Owing to the provision of junction-only sequences devoid of quality scores by immunoSEQ, filtering differed. Clones were sequenced by immunoSEQ multiplex PCR, and TCRdb holds only the in-frame ones, with some missing. V and J calls and clone size are as listed in that table; D and trimming were resolved from the DNA. The data show under 2,000,000 clones, about 95% seen once.

This TCR came from a man younger than 35 in good health. Input material: naive CD8+ T cells sorted from blood. The chain carries TRBV28 and TRBJ1-2; 7 bases map to TRBD1. The DNA of the CDR3 is TGTGCCAGCAGTTACGACAGGGCCTATGGCTACACCTTC. Amino acids: CASSYDRAYGYTF.